The 17 T cell receptor beta chains listed next were all sequenced from one sample in a study of esophageal squamous cell carcinoma under preoperative chemotherapy. Sample time point: before preoperative PTX-NDP chemotherapy. TCRdb recomputed calls from the PCR reads with MiXCR, one row per CDR3 protein. The sample lists some 6,600 distinct CDR3 sequences, 32% occurring once. The sample here was taken from a patient given preoperative chemotherapy. Receptors were obtained from a human donor with esophageal squamous cell carcinoma. The donor label of this sample is uncertain.

This clonotype is medium-sized in the sample. The V call is TRBV7-6, the J call TRBJ2-4; a weak D match, TRBD2 (5 bases). The better agreement between TRBJ2-7 and the DNA end casts doubt on the J call. The CDR3 covers 16 residues. CDR1 and CDR2 (germline): SGHVS, FNYEAQ. The CDR3 spells CASSSNLKDFHHEQYF. CDR3 nucleotide sequence: TGTGCCAGCAGCTCCAACCTAAAGGACTTTCACCACGAGCAGTACTTC.

Many counts were recorded for this clonotype. The rearrangement links TRBV6-1 to TRBJ2-5; D ambiguous. The V gene lost 6 bases and the J gene lost 1 base, with 12 bases spanning the gap. This CDR3 spans 14 amino acids. The germline V gene has CDR1 MNHNS and CDR2 SASEGT. In DNA, the CDR3 is TGTGCCAGCAGAGCGACGACAAGCCAAGAGACCCAGTACTTC. Translated, it gives CASRATTSQETQYF.

This clonotype is deemed medium-sized (0.01 to 0.1%). The chain carries TRBV7-8 and TRBJ2-1, with D possibly matching TRBD2 (6 bases). This CDR3 has 12 residues. The germline CDR1 and CDR2 sequences are SGHVS and FQNEAQ. V was cut by 4 bases and J by 6 bases, with 7 bases left in between. As DNA, the CDR3 is TGTGCCAGCAGCTCGCGGGGCAATGAGCAGTTCTTC. Protein product: CASSSRGNEQFF.

This clonotype qualifies as medium-sized. V and J are TRBV7-8 and TRBJ2-7, with TRBD2 identical over 7 bases. Germline V gene sequence: CDR1 SGHVS, CDR2 FQNEAQ. The CDR3 extends over 18 amino acids. With 1 base clipped from V and 3 bases from J, the junction kept 15 bases outside the gene matches. The CDR3 bases are TGTGCCAGCAGCTTAGGGGGGAGCGGGGCGGGGAAACTCTACGAGCAGTACTTC. Encoded protein: CASSLGGSGAGKLYEQYF.

This clonotype came up many times. This chain joins TRBV5-6 and TRBJ2-7, with 7 bases aligning to TRBD2. The CDR3 has 15 residues. With V trimmed by 3 bases and J by 5 bases, 11 bases remained unmatched. Germline CDR1 reads SGHDT; CDR2 reads YYEEEE. CDR3 sequence: CASSSDSGSVHEQYF. The CDR3 DNA reads TGTGCCAGCAGCTCTGATAGCGGGTCGGTCCACGAGCAGTACTTC.

In the case of this clonotype: The junction shows a germline mismatch at one end, possibly a read error. The gene calls are TRBV7-9 and TRBJ2-3; D is perhaps TRBD2 (7 bases). The J call is uncertain, as TRBJ2-5 better fits the DNA end. CDR1 and CDR2 from the germline V gene are SEHNR and FQNEAQ (reference sequence). The CDR3 loop spans 16 amino acids. CDR3 amino acids: CAGSREGGPARYDQYF. In DNA, the CDR3 is TGTGCCGGCAGCCGAGAGGGGGGGCCGGCCCGCTACGACCAGTACTTC.

This clonotype is a singleton in its sample. The junction departs from the called germline gene at one end, perhaps through a read error. The V call is TRBV7-6, the J call TRBJ2-1, with D unresolved. The CDR3 extends over 16 amino acids. Germline V gene data show CDR1 as SGHVS and CDR2 as FNYEAQ. CDR3 DNA: TGTGCCAGCAGCTCCAACCTAAAGGACGTTCTCCACGAGCTGTACTTC. This translates into CASSSNLKDVLHELYF.

In its sample, this clonotype was seen many times. J is TRBJ2-1 and V is TRBV6-5; D is possibly TRBD2 (6 bases). Germline values: CDR1 MNHEY, CDR2 SVGAGI. The length of the CDR3 is 16 residues. Trimming removed 0 bases from V and 9 bases from J, with 18 bases in between. This chain's CDR3 is CASSYSRLGTGGEQFF. For the CDR3, the DNA is TGTGCCAGCAGTTACTCGAGACTAGGGACGGGTGGTGAGCAGTTCTTC.

The chain joins TRBV10-3 to TRBJ1-1; D is uncertain. Germline lookup yields CDR1 ENHRY and CDR2 SYGVKD. The CDR3 loop spans 16 amino acids. V gave up 0 bases and J gave up 2 bases, with 13 bases separating them. DNA of the CDR3: TGTGCCATCAGTGAGTCCGAGAGGCAGACCAACACTGAAGCTTTCTTT. It yields the protein CAISESERQTNTEAFF.

This clonotype was recorded many times. V gene TRBV6-5 combines with J gene TRBJ2-1; 10 positions agree with TRBD1. TRBJ2-5 matches the DNA end more closely, so the J call is doubtful. The germline V gene has CDR1 MNHEY and CDR2 SVGAGI. The CDR3 totals 15 residues. The CDR3 region has the DNA TGTGCCAGCAGTTCCGGGACAGGGGTTGTTGAGACCCAGTACTTC. This encodes CASSSGTGVVETQYF.

This clonotype occurred many times. V and J are TRBV27 and TRBJ2-5, with a weak D call TRBD1 (6 bases). The last part of the DNA fits TRBJ2-7 better; the J call may be wrong. Germline loops: CDR1 MNHEY, CDR2 SMNVEV (reference sequence). The CDR3 runs 14 residues. The CDR3 spells CASSVQGYRYEQYF. The CDR3, as DNA: TGTGCCAGCAGCGTTCAGGGGTATAGGTACGAGCAGTACTTC.

As to this clonotype: A junction boundary mismatches the germline segment, possibly from a read error. The chain uses TRBV5-5 and TRBJ2-5, with 9 bases fitting TRBD2. Germline loops: CDR1 SGHKS, CDR2 YYEKEE (reference sequence). This CDR3 contains 17 residues. CDR3 in DNA: TGTGCCAGCAGCGTGGTATCGGGCGGGGGGGCACAAGAGAACCAGTACTTC. Amino acid sequence: CASSVVSGGGAQENQYF.

Ten or more counts support this clonotype. The V gene is TRBV10-3, the J gene TRBJ2-1; D is unresolved. Gene TRBJ2-7 matches the end of the DNA better, so the J call may be wrong. Germline CDR1 is ENHRY and CDR2 is SYGVKD. CDR3 length equals 13 residues. The DNA for the CDR3 is TGTGCCATCAGTGAGCCCCAGATCCTCGGGCAGTACTTC. Translation: CAISEPQILGQYF.

This chain connects TRBV6-1 to TRBJ1-2; 8 bases map to TRBD1. The germline V gene has CDR1 MNHNS and CDR2 SASEGT. The CDR3 length is 15 residues. Losses at the gene ends were 6 bases for V and 0 bases for J; bases not matched to a gene: 6. The CDR3 bases are TGTGCCAGCAGGCGTCAGACAGGGGCTAACTATGGCTACACCTTC. Its protein product is CASRRQTGANYGYTF.

This clonotype is judged medium-sized. V and J are TRBV25-1 and TRBJ2-1; 10 bases map to TRBD2. The DNA matches TRBJ2-5 better at its end, which makes the J call doubtful. Germline CDR1 MGHDK, CDR2 SYGVNS. The CDR3 extends over 17 amino acids. CDR3 DNA: TGTGCCAGCAGTGAAACCCCACTAGCGGGACTGAGAGAGACCCAGTACTTC. As protein: CASSETPLAGLRETQYF.

The V gene is TRBV7-6, the J gene TRBJ2-1, with 10 nucleotides matching TRBD1. The germline gives CDR1 SGHVS, CDR2 FNYEAQ. J lost 8 bases, V lost 6 bases, and 10 bases had no gene match. The CDR3 spans 15 residues. The DNA of the CDR3 is TGTGCCAGCAGACGACGACAGGGGGCTTTAGATGAGCAGTTCTTC. Translation: CASRRRQGALDEQFF.

A note on this clonotype: The conserved closing phenylalanine or tryptophan is absent in this CDR3, likely reflecting a read error. This chain links TRBV27 with TRBJ2-1, with D maybe TRBD2 (7 bases). TRBJ2-5 matches the DNA end more closely, so the J call is doubtful. The germline gives CDR1 MNHEY, CDR2 SMNVEV (reference sequence). The CDR3 is 19 amino acids. This CDR3 is CGRSLFARGILGAQETQYL. The CDR3, as DNA: TGTGGCAGGAGTCTCTTTGCGCGGGGGATCCTGGGGGCACAAGAGACCCAGTACTTG.